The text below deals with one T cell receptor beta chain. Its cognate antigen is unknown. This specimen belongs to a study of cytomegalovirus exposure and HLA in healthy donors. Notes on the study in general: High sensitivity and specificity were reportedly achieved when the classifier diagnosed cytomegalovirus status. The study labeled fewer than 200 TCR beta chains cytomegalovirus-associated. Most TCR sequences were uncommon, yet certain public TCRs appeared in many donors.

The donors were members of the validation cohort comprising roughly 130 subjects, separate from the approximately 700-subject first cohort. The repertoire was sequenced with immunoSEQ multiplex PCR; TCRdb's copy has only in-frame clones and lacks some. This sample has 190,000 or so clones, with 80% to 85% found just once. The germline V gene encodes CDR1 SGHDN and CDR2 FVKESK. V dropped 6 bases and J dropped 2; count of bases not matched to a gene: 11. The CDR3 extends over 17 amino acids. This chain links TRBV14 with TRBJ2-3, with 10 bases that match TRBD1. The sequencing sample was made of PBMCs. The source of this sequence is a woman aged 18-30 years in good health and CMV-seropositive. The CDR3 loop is CASSRPPGQGFTDTQYF. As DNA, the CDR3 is TGTGCCAGCAGTCGACCACCGGGACAGGGGTTCACAGATACGCAGTATTTT. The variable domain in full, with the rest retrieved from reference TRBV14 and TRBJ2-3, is EAGVTQFPSHSVIEKGQTVTLRCDPISGHDNLYWYRRVMGKEIKFLLHFVKESKQDESGMPNNRFLAERTGGTYSTLKVQPAELEDSGVYFCASSRPPGQGFTDTQYFGPGTRLTVL.